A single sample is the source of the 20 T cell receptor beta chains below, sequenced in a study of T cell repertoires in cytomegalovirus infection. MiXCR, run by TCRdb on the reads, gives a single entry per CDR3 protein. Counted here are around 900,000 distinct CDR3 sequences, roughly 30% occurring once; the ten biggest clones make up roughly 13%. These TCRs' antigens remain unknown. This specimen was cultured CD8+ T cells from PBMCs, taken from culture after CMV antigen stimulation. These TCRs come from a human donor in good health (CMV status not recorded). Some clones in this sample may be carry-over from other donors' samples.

CDR3: CASSFLSPDQPQHF. CDR3 DNA: TGTGCCAGCAGTTTTCTGTCACCGGATCAGCCCCAGCATTTT. This sequence joins TRBV27 and TRBJ1-5; D not certain. The V and J ends lost 3 bases and 5 bases respectively, with 11 bases between them. This CDR3 has 14 residues. Germline V gene data show CDR1 as MNHEY and CDR2 as SMNVEV (reference sequence).

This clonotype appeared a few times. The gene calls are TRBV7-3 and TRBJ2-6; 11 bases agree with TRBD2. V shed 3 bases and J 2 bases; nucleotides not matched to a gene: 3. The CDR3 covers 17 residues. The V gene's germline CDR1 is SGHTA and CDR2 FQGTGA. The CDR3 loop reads CASSFSGGAPGANVLTF. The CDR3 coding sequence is TGTGCCAGCAGCTTTAGCGGGGGGGCCCCTGGGGCCAACGTCCTGACTTTC.

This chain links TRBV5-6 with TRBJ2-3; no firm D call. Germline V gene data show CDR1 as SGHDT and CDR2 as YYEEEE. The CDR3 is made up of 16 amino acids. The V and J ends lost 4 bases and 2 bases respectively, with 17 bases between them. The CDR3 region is CASSPPTIRNTDTQYF. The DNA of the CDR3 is TGTGCCAGCAGCCCCCCGACAATACGCAACACAGATACGCAGTATTTT. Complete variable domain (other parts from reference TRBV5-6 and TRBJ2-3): DAGVTQSPTHLIKTRGQQVTLRCSPKSGHDTVSWYQQALGQGPQFIFQYYEEEERQRGNFPDRFSGHQFPNYSSELNVNALLLGDSALYLCASSPPTIRNTDTQYFGPGTRLTVL.

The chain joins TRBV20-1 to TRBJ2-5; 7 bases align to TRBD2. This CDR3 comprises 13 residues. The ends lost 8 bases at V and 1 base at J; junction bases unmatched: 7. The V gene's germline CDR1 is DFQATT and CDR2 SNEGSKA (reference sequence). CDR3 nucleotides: TGCAGTTCAGAGCGGGGACTCCAAGAGACCCAGTACTTC. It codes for CSSERGLQETQYF.

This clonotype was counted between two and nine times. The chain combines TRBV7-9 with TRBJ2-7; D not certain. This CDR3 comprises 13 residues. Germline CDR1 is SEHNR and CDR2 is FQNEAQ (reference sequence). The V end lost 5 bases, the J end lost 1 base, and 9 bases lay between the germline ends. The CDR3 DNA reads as TGTGCCAGCAGCGACGCCCCGTCCTACGAGCAGTACGTC. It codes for CASSDAPSYEQYV.

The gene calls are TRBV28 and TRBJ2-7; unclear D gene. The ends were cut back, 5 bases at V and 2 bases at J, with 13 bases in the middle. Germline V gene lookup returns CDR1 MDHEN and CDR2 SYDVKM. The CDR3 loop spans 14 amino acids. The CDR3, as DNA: TGTGCCAGCAGTCCCGGAAAAAGGCCCTACGAGCAGTACGTC. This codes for CASSPGKRPYEQYV.

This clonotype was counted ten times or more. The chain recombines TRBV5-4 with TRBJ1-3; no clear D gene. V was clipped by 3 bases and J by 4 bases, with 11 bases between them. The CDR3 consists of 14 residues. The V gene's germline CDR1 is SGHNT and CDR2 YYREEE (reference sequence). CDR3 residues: CASSYEGGGNTIYF. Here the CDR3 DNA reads TGTGCCAGCAGCTACGAGGGTGGAGGAAACACCATATATTTT.

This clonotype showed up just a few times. The CDR3 DNA reads TGTGCCAGCAGTTACTCGGACAGGGGTCCTGGCTACACCTTC. Residues: CASSYSDRGPGYTF. This chain connects TRBV6-2 or TRBV6-3 to TRBJ1-2; 9 nucleotides align to TRBD1. Germline-derived CDR1 and CDR2 are MNHEY and SVGEGT. The CDR3 length is 14 residues. Losses at the gene ends were 0 bases for V and 7 bases for J; bases not matched to a gene: 3.

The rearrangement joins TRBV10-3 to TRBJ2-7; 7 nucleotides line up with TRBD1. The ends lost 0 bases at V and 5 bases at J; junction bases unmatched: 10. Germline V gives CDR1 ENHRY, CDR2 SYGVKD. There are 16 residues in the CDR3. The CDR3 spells CAISESRLRQGHEQYF. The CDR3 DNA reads TGTGCCATCAGTGAGTCAAGACTGAGACAGGGCCACGAGCAGTACTTC.

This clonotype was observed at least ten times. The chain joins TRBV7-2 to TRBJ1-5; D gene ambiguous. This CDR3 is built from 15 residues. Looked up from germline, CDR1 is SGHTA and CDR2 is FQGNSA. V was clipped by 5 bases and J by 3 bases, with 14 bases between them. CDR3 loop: CASSPSPGPNQPQHF. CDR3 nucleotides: TGTGCCAGCAGCCCGTCGCCGGGCCCCAATCAGCCCCAGCATTTT.

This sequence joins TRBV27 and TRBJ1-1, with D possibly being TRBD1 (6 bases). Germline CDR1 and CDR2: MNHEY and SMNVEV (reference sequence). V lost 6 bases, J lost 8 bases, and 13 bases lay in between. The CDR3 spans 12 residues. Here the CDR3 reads CASRGTPGEAFF. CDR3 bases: TGTGCCAGCAGAGGGACACCCGGGGAAGCTTTCTTT.

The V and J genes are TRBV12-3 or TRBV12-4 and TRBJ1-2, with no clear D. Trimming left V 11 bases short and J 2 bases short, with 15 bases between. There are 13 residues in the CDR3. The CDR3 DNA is TGTGCCCGCTCCCCTACCGAAAACTATGGCTACACCTTC. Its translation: CARSPTENYGYTF.

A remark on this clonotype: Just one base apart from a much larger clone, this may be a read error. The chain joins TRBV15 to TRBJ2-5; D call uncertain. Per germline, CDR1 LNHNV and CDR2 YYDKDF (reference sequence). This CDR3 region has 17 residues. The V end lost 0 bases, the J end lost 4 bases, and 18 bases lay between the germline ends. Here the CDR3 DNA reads TGTGCCACCAGCAGAGATGTGCAGGACCGTCTCCTAGAGACCCAGTACTTC. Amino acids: CATSRDVQDRLLETQYF.

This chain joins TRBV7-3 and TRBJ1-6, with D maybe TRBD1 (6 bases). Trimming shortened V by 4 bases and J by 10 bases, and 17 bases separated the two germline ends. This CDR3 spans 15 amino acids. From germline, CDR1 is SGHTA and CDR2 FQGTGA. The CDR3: CASSSEAQGGSPLHF. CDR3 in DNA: TGTGCCAGCAGCTCAGAGGCACAGGGTGGATCACCCCTCCACTTT.

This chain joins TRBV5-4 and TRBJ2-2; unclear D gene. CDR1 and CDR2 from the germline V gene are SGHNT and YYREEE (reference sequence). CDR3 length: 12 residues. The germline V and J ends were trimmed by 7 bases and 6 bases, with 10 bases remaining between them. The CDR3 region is CASRTVAGELFF. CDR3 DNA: TGTGCCAGCCGAACCGTAGCCGGGGAGCTGTTTTTT.

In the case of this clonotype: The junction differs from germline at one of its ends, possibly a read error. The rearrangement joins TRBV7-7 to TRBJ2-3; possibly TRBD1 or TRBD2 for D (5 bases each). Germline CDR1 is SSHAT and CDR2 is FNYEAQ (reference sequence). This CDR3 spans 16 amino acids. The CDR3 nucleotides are TGTGCTAGCAGTCCCTTCGGGGCGTTGGGAACAGATACGCAGTATTTT. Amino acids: CASSPFGALGTDTQYF.

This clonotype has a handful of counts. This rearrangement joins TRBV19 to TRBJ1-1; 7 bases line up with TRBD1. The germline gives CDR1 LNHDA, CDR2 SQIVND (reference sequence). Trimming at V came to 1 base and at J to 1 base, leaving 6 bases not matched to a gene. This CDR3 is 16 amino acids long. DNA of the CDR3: TGTGCCAGTAGTATAGGCAGGGGGGCTCGGAACACTGAAGCTTTCTTT. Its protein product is CASSIGRGARNTEAFF.

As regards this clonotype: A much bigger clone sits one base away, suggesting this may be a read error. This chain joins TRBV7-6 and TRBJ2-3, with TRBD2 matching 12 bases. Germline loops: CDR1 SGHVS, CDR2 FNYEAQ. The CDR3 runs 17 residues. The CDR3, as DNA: TGTGTCAGCAGCGACCTCCGGACTAGCGGGGACCAAGATACGCAGTATTTT. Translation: CVSSDLRTSGDQDTQYF.

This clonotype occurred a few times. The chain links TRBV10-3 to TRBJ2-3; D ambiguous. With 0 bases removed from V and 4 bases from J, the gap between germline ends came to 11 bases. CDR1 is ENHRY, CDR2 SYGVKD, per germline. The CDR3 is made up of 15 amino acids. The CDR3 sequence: CAISESVANADTQYF. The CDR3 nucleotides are TGTGCCATCAGTGAGTCAGTGGCCAACGCAGATACGCAGTATTTT.

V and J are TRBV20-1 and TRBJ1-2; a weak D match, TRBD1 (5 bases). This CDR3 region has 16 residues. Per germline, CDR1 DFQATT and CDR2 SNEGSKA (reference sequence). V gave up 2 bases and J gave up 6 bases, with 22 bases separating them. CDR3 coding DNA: TGCAGTGCTAGACCCTTCGACGGGGACCTAAGGAATGGCTACACCTTC. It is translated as CSARPFDGDLRNGYTF.